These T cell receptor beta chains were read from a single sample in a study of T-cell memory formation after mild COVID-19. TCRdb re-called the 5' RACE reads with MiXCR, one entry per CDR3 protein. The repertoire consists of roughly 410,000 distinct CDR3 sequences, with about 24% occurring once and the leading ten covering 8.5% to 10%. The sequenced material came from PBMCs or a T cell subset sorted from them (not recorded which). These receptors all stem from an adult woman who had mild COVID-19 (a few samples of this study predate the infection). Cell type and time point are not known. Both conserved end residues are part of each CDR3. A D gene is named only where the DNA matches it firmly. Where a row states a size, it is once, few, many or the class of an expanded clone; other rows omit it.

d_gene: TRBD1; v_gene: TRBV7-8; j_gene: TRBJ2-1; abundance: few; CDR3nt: TGTGCCAGCAGCACCCGGACAGGGAGGAGCACTGAGCAGTTCTTC; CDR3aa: CASSTRTGRSTEQFF
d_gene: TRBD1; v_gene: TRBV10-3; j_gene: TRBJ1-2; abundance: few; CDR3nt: TGTGCCATCAGTGAAGGGGGACAGGGAAACTATGGCTACACCTTC; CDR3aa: CAISEGGQGNYGYTF
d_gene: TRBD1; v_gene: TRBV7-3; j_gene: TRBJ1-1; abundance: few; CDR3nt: TGTGCCAGCAGCTTAAGGGGACAGGGGAACACTGAAGCTTTCTTT; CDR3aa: CASSLRGQGNTEAFF
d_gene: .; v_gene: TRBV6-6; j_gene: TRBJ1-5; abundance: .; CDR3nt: TGTGCCGCCAGCGACGGATGGAATCAGCCCCAGCATTTT; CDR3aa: CAASDGWNQPQHF
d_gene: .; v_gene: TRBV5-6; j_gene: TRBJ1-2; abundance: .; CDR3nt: TGTGCCAGCAGCTTCGCCCATGGCTACACCTTC; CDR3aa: CASSFAHGYTF
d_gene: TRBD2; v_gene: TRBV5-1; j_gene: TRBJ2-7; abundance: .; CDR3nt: TGCGCCAGCAGCTTGGGGTCTAGCGGGATACGCGAGCAGTACTTC; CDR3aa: CASSLGSSGIREQYF
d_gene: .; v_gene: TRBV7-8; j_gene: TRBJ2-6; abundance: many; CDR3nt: TGTGCCAGCAGCTTAGTCCCCAGACAGGCCCACTCTGGGGCCAACGTCCTGACTTTC; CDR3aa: CASSLVPRQAHSGANVLTF
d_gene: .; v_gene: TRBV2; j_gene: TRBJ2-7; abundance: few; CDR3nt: TGTGCCAGCAGTGATGTAGCAGGGCCCTACGAGCAGTACTTC; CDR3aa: CASSDVAGPYEQYF
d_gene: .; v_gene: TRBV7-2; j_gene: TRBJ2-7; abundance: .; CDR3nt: TGTGCCAGCAGCTTAGTAGGTGGGCTAGTTGTCGAGCAGTACTTC; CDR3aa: CASSLVGGLVVEQYF
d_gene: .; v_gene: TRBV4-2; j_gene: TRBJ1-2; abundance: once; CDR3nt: TGTGCCAGCAGCCCGGACACCCCTAACTATGGCTACACCTTC; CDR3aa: CASSPDTPNYGYTF
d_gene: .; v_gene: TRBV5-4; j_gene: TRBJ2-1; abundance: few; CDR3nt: TGTGCCCTTGGGGGTTATAGCTCCTACAATGAGCAGTTCTTC; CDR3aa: CALGGYSSYNEQFF
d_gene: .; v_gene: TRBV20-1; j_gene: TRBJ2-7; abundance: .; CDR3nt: TGCAGTGGCGGGACGGCTTCCTACGAGCAGTACTTC; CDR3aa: CSGGTASYEQYF
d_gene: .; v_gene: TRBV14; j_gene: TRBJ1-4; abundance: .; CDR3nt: TGTGCCAGCAGCCGCAATTCCCCGGGACAATTTTTTTTT; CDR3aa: CASSRNSPGQFFF
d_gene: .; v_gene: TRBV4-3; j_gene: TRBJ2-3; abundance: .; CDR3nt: TGCGCCAGCAGCCAAGCGGACCCCTTCCTCACAGATACGCAGTATTTT; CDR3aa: CASSQADPFLTDTQYF
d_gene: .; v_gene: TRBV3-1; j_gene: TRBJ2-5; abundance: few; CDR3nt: TGTGCCAGCAGCCCTTTAACGGGCGAGACCCAGTACTTC; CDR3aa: CASSPLTGETQYF
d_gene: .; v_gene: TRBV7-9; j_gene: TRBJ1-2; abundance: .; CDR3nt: TGTGCCACCCCTGAGGGGAGGTTAGAGATCTATGGCTACACCTTC; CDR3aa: CATPEGRLEIYGYTF
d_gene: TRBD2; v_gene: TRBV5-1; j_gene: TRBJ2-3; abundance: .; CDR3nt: TGCGCCAGCAGCCCTACTCCGACTAGCGAGGATACGCAGTATTTT; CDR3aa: CASSPTPTSEDTQYF
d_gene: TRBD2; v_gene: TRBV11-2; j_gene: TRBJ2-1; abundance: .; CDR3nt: TGTGCCAGCAGCTCCTCGACTAGCCCGGGCCAGGGGTTCTTC; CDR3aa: CASSSSTSPGQGFF
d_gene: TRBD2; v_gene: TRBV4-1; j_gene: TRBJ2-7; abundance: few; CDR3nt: TGCGCCAGCAGCCAAGGAGTAGCGGGGTCCTACGAGCAGTACTTC; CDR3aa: CASSQGVAGSYEQYF
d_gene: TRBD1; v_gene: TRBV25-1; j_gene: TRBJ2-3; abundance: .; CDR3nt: TGTGCCAGCACCAAGGGACAGGTAAACACAGATACGCAGTATTTT; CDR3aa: CASTKGQVNTDTQYF
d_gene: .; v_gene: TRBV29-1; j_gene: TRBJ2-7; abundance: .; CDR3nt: TGCAGCGTTGGTTTAGGGGCCTACGAGCAGTACTTC; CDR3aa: CSVGLGAYEQYF
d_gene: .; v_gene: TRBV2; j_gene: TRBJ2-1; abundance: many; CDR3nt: TGTGCCAGCAGTGTGGGTACCTACAATGAGCAGTTCTTC; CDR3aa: CASSVGTYNEQFF
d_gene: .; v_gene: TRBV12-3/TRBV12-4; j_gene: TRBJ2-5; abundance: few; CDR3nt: TGTGCCAGCAGTCTAACGGGACATAGGGGGGAGACCCAGTACTTC; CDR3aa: CASSLTGHRGETQYF
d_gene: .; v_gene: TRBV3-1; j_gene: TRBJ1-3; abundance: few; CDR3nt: TGTGCCAGCAGCCTCGGACTCTTGCAAAGCTCTGGAAACACCATATATTTT; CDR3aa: CASSLGLLQSSGNTIYF
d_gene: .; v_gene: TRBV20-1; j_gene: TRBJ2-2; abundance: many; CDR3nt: TGCAGTGCTCAACAGGGAAGAAGCACCGGGGAGCTGTTTTTT; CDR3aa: CSAQQGRSTGELFF
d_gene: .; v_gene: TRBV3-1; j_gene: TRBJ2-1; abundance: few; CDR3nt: TGTGCCAGCAGCCAAGTACAGGCCAATGAGCAGTTCTTC; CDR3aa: CASSQVQANEQFF
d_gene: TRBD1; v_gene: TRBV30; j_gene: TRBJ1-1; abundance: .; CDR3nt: TGTGCCTGGAGACAGGGGGTTACTGAAGCTTTCTTT; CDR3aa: CAWRQGVTEAFF
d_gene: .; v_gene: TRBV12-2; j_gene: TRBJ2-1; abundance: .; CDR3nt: TGTGCAAGTCGCTTAGTGGCGGGGAGGGCGTACAATGAGCAGTTCTTC; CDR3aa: CASRLVAGRAYNEQFF
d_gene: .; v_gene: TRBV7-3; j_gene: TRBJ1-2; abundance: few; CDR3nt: TGTGCCAGCAGCTCGGGAGTTACTAACTATGGCTACACCTTC; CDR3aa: CASSSGVTNYGYTF
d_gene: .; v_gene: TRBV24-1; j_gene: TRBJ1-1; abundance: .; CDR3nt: TGTGCCACCAGACCCGACCCTCCGAACACTGAAGCTTTCTTT; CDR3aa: CATRPDPPNTEAFF
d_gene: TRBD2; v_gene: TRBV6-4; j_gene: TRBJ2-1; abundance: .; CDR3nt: TGTGCCAGCAGTAATGGGACTAGCGGGGGCCATTGGCAGTTCTTC; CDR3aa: CASSNGTSGGHWQFF
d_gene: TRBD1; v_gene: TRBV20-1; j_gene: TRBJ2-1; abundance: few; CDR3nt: TGCAGTGCCCCTTTAGGGGGCAACAATGAGCAGTTCTTC; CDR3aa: CSAPLGGNNEQFF
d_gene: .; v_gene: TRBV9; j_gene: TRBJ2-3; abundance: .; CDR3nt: TGTGCCAGCACCCGTAATGAAGGGGATACGCAGTATTTT; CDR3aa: CASTRNEGDTQYF
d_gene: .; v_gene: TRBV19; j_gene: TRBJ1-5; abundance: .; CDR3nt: TGTGCCAGTAGTACCGCCACAGAGAATCAGCCCCAGCATTTT; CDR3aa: CASSTATENQPQHF
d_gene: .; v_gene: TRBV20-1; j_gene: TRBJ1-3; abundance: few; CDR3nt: TGCAGTGCTAGACCCCCCCACGGCACCTCTGGAAACACCATATATTTT; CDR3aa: CSARPPHGTSGNTIYF
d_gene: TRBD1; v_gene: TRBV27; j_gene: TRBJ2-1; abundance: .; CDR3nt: TGTGCCAGCAGTTTCTTAGGACAGGGTTACAATGAGCAGTTCTTC; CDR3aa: CASSFLGQGYNEQFF
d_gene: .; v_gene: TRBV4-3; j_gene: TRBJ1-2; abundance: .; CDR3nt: TGCGCCAGCAGCCCAGGAAGGCGGGCTACTAACTATGGCTACACCTTC; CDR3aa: CASSPGRRATNYGYTF
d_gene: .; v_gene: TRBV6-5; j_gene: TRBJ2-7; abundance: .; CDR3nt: TGTGCCAGCAGTTACTCGTTCAGCTCCTACGAGCAGTACTTC; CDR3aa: CASSYSFSSYEQYF
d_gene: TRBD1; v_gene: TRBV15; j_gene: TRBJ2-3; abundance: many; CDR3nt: TGTGCCACCAGCTTCGACAGGGTCACAGATACGCAGTATTTT; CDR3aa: CATSFDRVTDTQYF
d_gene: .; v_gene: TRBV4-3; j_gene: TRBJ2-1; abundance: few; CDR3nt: TGCGCCAGCAGCCTCGATTCACCCGCCTTCTACAATGAGCAGTTCTTC; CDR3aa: CASSLDSPAFYNEQFF
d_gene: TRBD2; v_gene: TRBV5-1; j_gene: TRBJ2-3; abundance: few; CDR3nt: TGCGCCAGCAGCCCGGAACTAGCGTTACGTCGCACAGATACGCAGTATTTT; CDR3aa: CASSPELALRRTDTQYF
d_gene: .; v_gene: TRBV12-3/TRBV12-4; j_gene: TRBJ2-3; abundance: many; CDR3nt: TGTGCCAGCAGCCGGGACAGCACAGATACGCAGTATTTT; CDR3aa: CASSRDSTDTQYF
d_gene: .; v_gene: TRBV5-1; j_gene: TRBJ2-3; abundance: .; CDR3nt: TGCGCCAGCAGCTTGGGACAGGGAGGTTCGGATACGCAGTATTTT; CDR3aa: CASSLGQGGSDTQYF
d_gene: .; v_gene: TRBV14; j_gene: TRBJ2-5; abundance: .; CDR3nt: TGTGCCAGCAGCCAAGATGTCAGAAGTGAGACCCAGTACTTC; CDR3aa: CASSQDVRSETQYF
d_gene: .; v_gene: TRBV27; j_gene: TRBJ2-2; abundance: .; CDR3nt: TGTGCCAGCAGTCTCGGGAGTTGGGACACCGGGGAGCTGTTTTTT; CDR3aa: CASSLGSWDTGELFF
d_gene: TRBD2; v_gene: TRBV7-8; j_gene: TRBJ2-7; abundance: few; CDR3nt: TGTGCCAGCAGCTTAGATGGGGGGGACTTGAGCTCCTACGAGCAGTACTTC; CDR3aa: CASSLDGGDLSSYEQYF
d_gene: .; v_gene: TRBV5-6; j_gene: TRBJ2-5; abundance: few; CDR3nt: TGTGCCAGCAGCTCCCAAGGAGCGAGAATCCAAGAGACCCAGTACTTC; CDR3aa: CASSSQGARIQETQYF
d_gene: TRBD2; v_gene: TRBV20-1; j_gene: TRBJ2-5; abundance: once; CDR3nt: TGCAGTGCTAGGGAGGGCAGCGGGAGGGAGACCCAGTACTTC; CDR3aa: CSAREGSGRETQYF
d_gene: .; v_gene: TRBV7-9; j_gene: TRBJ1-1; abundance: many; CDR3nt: TGTGCCAGCAGCTCCGGGGGGAACACTGAAGCTTTCTTT; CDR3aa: CASSSGGNTEAFF
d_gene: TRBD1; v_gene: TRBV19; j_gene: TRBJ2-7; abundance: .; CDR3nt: TGTGCCAGTCGGGCCGGGACAGGCCGTCTCGAGCAGTACTTC; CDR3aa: CASRAGTGRLEQYF
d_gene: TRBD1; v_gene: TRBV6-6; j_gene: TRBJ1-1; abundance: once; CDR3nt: TGTGCCAGCTGTCCGACAGGGGACACTGAAGCTTTCTTT; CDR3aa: CASCPTGDTEAFF
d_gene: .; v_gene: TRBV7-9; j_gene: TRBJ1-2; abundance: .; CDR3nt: TGTGCCAGCAGCTTAGAGGAAATCAGCGGAGGCTACACCTTC; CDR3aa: CASSLEEISGGYTF
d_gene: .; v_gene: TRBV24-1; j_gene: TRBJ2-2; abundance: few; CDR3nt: TGTGCCACCAGTGATCCAACGGGAGCGGGTACCGGGGAGCTGTTTTTT; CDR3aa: CATSDPTGAGTGELFF
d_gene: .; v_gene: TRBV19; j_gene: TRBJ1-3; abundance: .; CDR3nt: TGTGCCAGTAGTAAGGAAGGTCCTGGAAACACCATATATTTT; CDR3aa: CASSKEGPGNTIYF
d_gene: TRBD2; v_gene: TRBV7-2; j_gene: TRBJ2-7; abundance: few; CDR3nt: TGTGCCAGCAGCCCCCGAGGTGGGAGTAGCGGGTACGAGCAGTACTTC; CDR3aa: CASSPRGGSSGYEQYF